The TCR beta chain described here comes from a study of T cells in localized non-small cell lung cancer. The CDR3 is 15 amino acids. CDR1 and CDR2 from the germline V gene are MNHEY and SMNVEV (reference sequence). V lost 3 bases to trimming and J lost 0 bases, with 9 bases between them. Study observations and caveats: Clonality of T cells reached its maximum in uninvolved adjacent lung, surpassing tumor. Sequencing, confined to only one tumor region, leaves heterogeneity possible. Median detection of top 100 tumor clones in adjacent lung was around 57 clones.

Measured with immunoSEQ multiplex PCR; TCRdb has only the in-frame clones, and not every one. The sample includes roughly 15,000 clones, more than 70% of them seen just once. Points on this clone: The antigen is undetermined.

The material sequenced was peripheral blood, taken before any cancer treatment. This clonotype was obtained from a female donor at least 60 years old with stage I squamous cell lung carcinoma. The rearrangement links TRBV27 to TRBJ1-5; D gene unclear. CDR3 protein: CASSFDSYSNQPQHF. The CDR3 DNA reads TGTGCCAGCAGTTTCGATAGTTATAGCAATCAGCCCCAGCATTTT.